This paragraph covers one T cell receptor beta chain sequence. The table came from immunoSEQ multiplex PCR; TCRdb's copy has only in-frame clones and leaves some out. The sample consists of over 300,000 clones, around 90% of them appearing once. CDR1 is MNHEY, CDR2 SMNVEV, per germline (reference sequence). After removal of 4 bases from V and 4 bases from J, the junction contained 6 bases not matched to a gene. The CDR3 covers 15 residues. These data originate in a study of blood T cell repertoires in COVID-19. Sequencing was done on a sample of peripheral blood. This sequence originates from a man aged 18 to 29 with active or convalescent COVID-19. This rearrangement joins TRBV27 to TRBJ2-7, with TRBD2 matching over 11 bases. CDR3 loop: CASSSLASGGYEQYF. As DNA, the CDR3 is TGTGCCAGCAGTTCTCTGGCTAGCGGGGGGTACGAGCAGTACTTC.